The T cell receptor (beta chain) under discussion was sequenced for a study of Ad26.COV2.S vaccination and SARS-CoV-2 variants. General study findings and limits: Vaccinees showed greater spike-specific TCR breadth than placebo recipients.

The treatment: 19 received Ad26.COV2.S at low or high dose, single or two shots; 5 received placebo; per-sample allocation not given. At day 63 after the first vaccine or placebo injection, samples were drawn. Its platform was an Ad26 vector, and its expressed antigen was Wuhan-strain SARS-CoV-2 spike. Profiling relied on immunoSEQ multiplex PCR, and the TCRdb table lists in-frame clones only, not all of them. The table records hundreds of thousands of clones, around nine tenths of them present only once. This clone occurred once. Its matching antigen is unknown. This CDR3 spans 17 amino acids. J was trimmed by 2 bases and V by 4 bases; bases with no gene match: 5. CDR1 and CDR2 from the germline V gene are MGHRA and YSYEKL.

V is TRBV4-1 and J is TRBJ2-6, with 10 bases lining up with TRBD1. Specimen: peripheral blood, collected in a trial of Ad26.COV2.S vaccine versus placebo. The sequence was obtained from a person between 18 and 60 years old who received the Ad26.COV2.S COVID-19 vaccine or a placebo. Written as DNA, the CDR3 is TGCGCCAGCAGCCCTGGGACAGGGGAAACTGGGGCCAACGTCCTGACTTTC. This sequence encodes CASSPGTGETGANVLTF.